Shown below are 15 T cell receptor beta chains from a single sample sequenced in a study of cytomegalovirus exposure and HLA in healthy donors. With 60 Vbeta and 13 Jbeta primers, the PCR was carried out. Libraries were prepared by immunoSEQ multiplex PCR; TCRdb keeps only in-frame clonotypes and omits some of them. The sample records around 150,000 clones, about 79% being singletons. The specimen was PBMCs. These receptors were obtained from a man aged 40-50 years in good health and CMV-seropositive.

This chain links TRBV21-1 with TRBJ1-4; the table's D call TRBD1 went unverified against the DNA. TRBV21-1 is marked as a pseudogene. The CDR3 totals 13 residues. The CDR3 DNA reads TGTGCCAGCAAACAGGGTCACGAGGAAAAACTGTTTTTT. It specifies CASKQGHEEKLFF.

This chain uses TRBV9 with TRBJ1-3, with 7 bases lining up with TRBD1. The CDR3 is 14 residues long. J gave up 0 bases and V 4 bases, and 1 base lay outside the gene matches. Germline V gene sequence: CDR1 SGDLS, CDR2 YYNGEE. The CDR3 DNA follows: TGTGCCAGCAGCCCAGGGGGCTCTGGAAACACCATATATTTT. The encoded protein is CASSPGGSGNTIYF.

In this sample, this clone turned up once. The V gene is TRBV2, the J gene TRBJ2-2, with 9 bases that match TRBD1. Germline-derived CDR1 and CDR2 are SNHLY and FYNNEI. V was clipped by 0 bases and J by 7 bases; unmatched bases: 3. This CDR3 is 15 amino acids long. CDR3 loop: CASSEAGQGNGELFF. In DNA, the CDR3 is TGTGCCAGCAGTGAAGCGGGACAGGGAAACGGGGAGCTGTTTTTT.

The chain has TRBV7-9 and TRBJ2-7, with D possibly being TRBD2 (5 bases). CDR1 is SEHNR and CDR2 is FQNEAQ in the germline V gene (reference sequence). The germline V and J ends were trimmed by 5 bases and 2 bases, with 10 bases remaining between them. The CDR3 loop spans 13 amino acids. Here the CDR3 reads CASSTPGTYEQYF. Written as DNA, the CDR3 is TGTGCCAGCAGCACCCCCGGGACCTACGAGCAGTACTTC.

The chain joins TRBV5-6 to TRBJ2-7; 7 bases agree with TRBD2. Per the germline V gene, CDR1 is SGHDT and CDR2 is YYEEEE. The CDR3 length is 14 residues. Trimming at V came to 3 bases and at J to 5 bases, leaving 8 bases not matched to a gene. As DNA, the CDR3 is TGTGCCAGCAGCTGGGGGGGTGCTATCCACGAGCAGTACTTC. Translated, it gives CASSWGGAIHEQYF.

This clone was counted a single time. J is TRBJ1-1 and V is TRBV19; 8 bases match TRBD1. The CDR3 length is 15 residues. The J segment lost 3 bases and the V segment lost 8 bases, leaving 11 bases of the junction unmatched. Per the germline V gene, CDR1 is LNHDA and CDR2 is SQIVND (reference sequence). The CDR3 is CASLKDRGPDTEAFF. CDR3 bases: TGTGCCAGTCTCAAAGACAGGGGTCCGGACACTGAAGCTTTCTTT.

The chain joins TRBV27 to TRBJ2-7, with TRBD1 identical over 7 bases. The CDR3 is 15 amino acids. The trim removed 3 bases at V and 6 bases at J, leaving 11 bases unmatched. The germline V gene encodes CDR1 MNHEY and CDR2 SMNVEV (reference sequence). The chain's CDR3 is CASSFVGRGSGEQYF. CDR3 in DNA: TGTGCCAGCAGTTTCGTTGGCAGGGGGTCAGGCGAGCAGTACTTC.

This chain links TRBV7-9 with TRBJ2-7, with a possible D match to TRBD2 (6 bases). Germline V gives CDR1 SEHNR, CDR2 FQNEAQ (reference sequence). This CDR3 has 14 residues. V lost 0 bases and J 5 bases, leaving 11 bases between the germline ends. Here the CDR3 reads CASSLALEGNEQYF. The CDR3 nucleotides read TGTGCCAGCAGCTTAGCGCTGGAGGGGAACGAGCAGTACTTC.

V and J are TRBV7-8 and TRBJ2-7; TRBD1 agrees at 7 bases. V lost 5 bases to trimming and J lost 2 bases; unmatched junction nucleotides: 6. CDR1 is SGHVS, CDR2 FQNEAQ, per germline. The CDR3 length is 14 residues. CDR3: CASSRQGRAYEQYF. DNA for the CDR3: TGTGCCAGCAGCCGACAGGGAAGGGCCTACGAGCAGTACTTC.

V gene TRBV5-1 combines with J gene TRBJ2-5; 11 nucleotides line up with TRBD2. V trimming: 4 bases; J trimming: 5 bases; junction bases outside the gene matches: 10. The CDR3 loop spans 16 amino acids. CDR1 is SGHRS, CDR2 YFSETQ, per germline. CDR3 sequence reads: CASSPVSGRAGETQYF. CDR3 nucleotides: TGCGCCAGCAGCCCCGTTAGCGGGAGGGCCGGTGAGACCCAGTACTTC.

V and J are TRBV5-6 and TRBJ2-7, with 12 bases fitting TRBD1. The V segment lost 1 base and the J segment 5 bases; nucleotides outside the gene matches: 4. Looked up from germline, CDR1 is SGHDT and CDR2 is YYEEEE. The CDR3 consists of 15 residues. The CDR3 DNA reads as TGTGCCAGCAGCTTGCCGGGACAGGGGGCCCACGAGCAGTACTTC. Its translation: CASSLPGQGAHEQYF.

The chain combines TRBV5-5 with TRBJ1-1; a possible D gene is TRBD1 (6 bases). V was shortened by 3 bases and J by 9 bases, with 27 bases between the two germline ends. The CDR3 contains 17 residues. CDR1 and CDR2 (germline): SGHKS, YYEKEE (reference sequence). The CDR3 DNA follows: TGTGCCAGCAGCTCCGAAGGGTTGGTCAGGGTGAGGGGGAAAGCTTTCTTT. Translating it yields CASSSEGLVRVRGKAFF.

V gene TRBV14 combines with J gene TRBJ1-2; a weak D match, TRBD1 (5 bases). Trimming removed 8 bases at V and 4 bases at J, with 17 bases between. Germline assignment: CDR1 SGHDN and CDR2 FVKESK. The CDR3 spans 14 residues. The CDR3 loop is CASRPYGGVYGYTF. The CDR3, as DNA: TGTGCCAGCCGCCCCTATGGAGGGGTCTATGGCTACACCTTC. Full variable domain (remainder filled in from reference TRBV14 and TRBJ1-2): EAGVTQFPSHSVIEKGQTVTLRCDPISGHDNLYWYRRVMGKEIKFLLHFVKESKQDESGMPNNRFLAERTGGTYSTLKVQPAELEDSGVYFCASRPYGGVYGYTFGSGTRLTVV.

This clone appeared a few times. This chain joins TRBV27 and TRBJ1-5; 7 bases line up with TRBD1. Trimming cost V 5 bases and J 6 bases; bases outside gene matches: 10. Germline V gene sequence: CDR1 MNHEY, CDR2 SMNVEV (reference sequence). The CDR3 loop spans 15 amino acids. The chain's CDR3 is CASSLGPGGFQPQHF. The DNA for the CDR3 is TGTGCCAGCAGTCTTGGCCCAGGGGGTTTTCAGCCCCAGCATTTT.

The chain combines TRBV18 with TRBJ1-3, with a tentative D call TRBD1 (6 bases). Trimming took 5 bases from V and 0 from J, leaving 17 bases between them. Germline CDR1 reads KGHSH; CDR2 reads LQKENI. The length of the CDR3 is 17 residues. CDR3 protein: CASSTNGGPYSGNTIYF. The CDR3 coding sequence is TGTGCCAGCTCAACCAATGGGGGCCCTTACTCTGGAAACACCATATATTTT.